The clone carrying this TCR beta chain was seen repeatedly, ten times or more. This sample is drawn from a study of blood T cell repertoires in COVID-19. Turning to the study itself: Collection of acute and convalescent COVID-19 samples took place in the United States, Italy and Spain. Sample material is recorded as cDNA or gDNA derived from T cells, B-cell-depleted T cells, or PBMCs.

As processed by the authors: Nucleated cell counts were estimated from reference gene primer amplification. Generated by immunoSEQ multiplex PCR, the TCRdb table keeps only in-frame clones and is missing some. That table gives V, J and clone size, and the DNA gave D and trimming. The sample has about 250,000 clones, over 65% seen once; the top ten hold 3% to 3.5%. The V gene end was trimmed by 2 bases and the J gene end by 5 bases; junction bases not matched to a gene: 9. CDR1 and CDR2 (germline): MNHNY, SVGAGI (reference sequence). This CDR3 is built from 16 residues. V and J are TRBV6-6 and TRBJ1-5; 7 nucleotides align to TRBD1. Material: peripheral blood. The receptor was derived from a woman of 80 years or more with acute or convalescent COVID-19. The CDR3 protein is CASSYGAPGGHQPQHF. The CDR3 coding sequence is TGTGCCAGCAGTTACGGGGCTCCAGGGGGTCATCAGCCCCAGCATTTT.